This TCR beta chain is from a study of identical twins. Study-wide results and limits: Invariant MAIT and iNKT cells are populations that could partly confound zero-insertion analyses. The study based its conclusions on cross-sectional statistical analysis and did not follow the same donors.

The table lists this clonotype with many counts. Antigen specificity is unknown. The junction differs from germline at one of its ends, possibly a read error. Every donor was a healthy Caucasian. The length of the CDR3 is 13 residues. CDR1 and CDR2 from the germline V gene are SGHRS and YFSETQ. Template switching (which added a universal primer site) was used, and cDNA carried unique molecular identifiers. MiXCR, applied by TCRdb to the 5' RACE reads, yields one record per CDR3 protein. The table lists around 680,000 distinct CDR3 sequences, 8.6% of them singletons. These sequences were also reported in another study, on yellow fever vaccine responses in identical twins.

Material: PBMCs. The chain couples TRBV5-1 to TRBJ2-7; D possibly corresponds to TRBD1 (6 bases). This TCR was recovered from a woman aged 18-29 years in good health. CDR3 in amino acids: CASSLDSYYEQYF. The CDR3 DNA follows: TGTGCCAGCAGTTTGGACAGCTACTACGAGCAGTACTTC. The full variable domain, in which reference TRBV5-1 and TRBJ2-7 provide the parts outside the CDR3, is KAGVTQTPRYLIKTRGQQVTLSCSPISGHRSVSWYQQTPGQGLQFLFEYFSETQRNKGNFPGRFSGRQFSNSRSEMNVSTLELGDSALYLCASSLDSYYEQYFGPGTRLTVT.